The source of this T cell receptor (beta chain) is a study of blood T cell repertoires in COVID-19. Study overall: The study drew acute and convalescent COVID-19 samples from the United States, Italy and Spain. PBMCs, B-cell-depleted T cells, or T cells were the source of the cDNA or gDNA that made up the material.

Generated by immunoSEQ multiplex PCR, the TCRdb table keeps only in-frame clones and is missing some. Of approximately 160,000 clones in the sample, just under 85% were seen once. Germline V gives CDR1 MNHEY, CDR2 SVGAGI. J lost 3 bases, V lost 10 bases, and 5 bases had no gene match. This CDR3 comprises 13 residues. The rearrangement links TRBV6-5 to TRBJ2-7; 11 nucleotides line up with TRBD1. The clonotype originates from a man aged 35 to 55 who had recovered from COVID-19. The sequencing sample was made of peripheral blood. The DNA for the CDR3 is TGTGCCATCGGCGGGACAGGGGGCTACGAGCAGTACTTC. This translates into CAIGGTGGYEQYF.